Shown below are 9 T cell receptor beta chains from a single sample sequenced in a study of T cells after yellow fever vaccination. TCRdb redid the calling of the 5' RACE reads with MiXCR, one entry per CDR3 protein. The profile shows fewer than 350,000 distinct CDR3 sequences, around 4.3% of them singletons. Source: PBMCs, taken 15 days after the yellow fever booster vaccination. All receptors derive from a man aged 18-30 years who received the YFV17D yellow fever vaccine.

The table lists this clonotype with a few counts. The V and J genes are TRBV7-2 and TRBJ2-4; unclear D gene. CDR3 length: 14 residues. Germline V gene data show CDR1 as SGHTA and CDR2 as FQGNSA. V was trimmed by 5 bases and J by 3 bases, leaving 11 bases between them. The CDR3 here is CASSLRQGKNIQYF. In nucleotides, the CDR3 is TGTGCCAGCAGCCTACGACAAGGCAAAAACATTCAGTACTTC.

V is TRBV7-9 and J is TRBJ2-5; D ambiguous. CDR3 length: 11 residues. The V gene's germline CDR1 is SEHNR and CDR2 FQNEAQ (reference sequence). The V gene lost 8 bases and the J gene lost 5 bases, with 9 bases spanning the gap. The DNA of the CDR3 is TGTGCCAGCGGACCCGGGGAGACCCAGTACTTC. This translates into CASGPGETQYF.

The chain combines TRBV5-1 with TRBJ1-2, with 7 bases identical to TRBD1. The trim removed 2 bases at V and 4 bases at J, leaving 8 bases unmatched. This CDR3 region has 15 residues. The germline V gene encodes CDR1 SGHRS and CDR2 YFSETQ. CDR3 sequence: CASSLGYRGLYGYTF. CDR3 DNA sequence: TGCGCCAGCAGCTTAGGCTATAGGGGGCTCTATGGCTACACCTTC.

The chain joins TRBV4-1 to TRBJ2-7, with D unresolved. CDR1 and CDR2 from the germline V gene are MGHRA and YSYEKL. V lost 2 bases and J lost 0, with 8 bases in between. The length of the CDR3 is 14 residues. The chain's CDR3 is CASSQSPSSYEQYV. In DNA form, the CDR3 reads TGCGCCAGCAGCCAAAGTCCGAGCTCCTACGAGCAGTACGTC.

This clonotype was detected many times. The J gene is TRBJ1-4, the V gene TRBV15; D not certain. Looked up from germline, CDR1 is LNHNV and CDR2 is YYDKDF (reference sequence). The V and J ends lost 0 bases and 8 bases respectively, with 10 bases between them. The CDR3 has 14 amino acids. As DNA, the CDR3 is TGTGCCACCAGCAGAGAGAGGAGGAGCGAAAAACTGTTTTTT. Protein: CATSRERRSEKLFF.

This chain links TRBV24-1 with TRBJ2-1, with D possibly matching TRBD2 (5 bases). V was pared by 2 bases and J by 6 bases, with 13 bases between. CDR1 is KGHDR, CDR2 SFDVKD, per germline. The CDR3 totals 15 residues. This chain's CDR3 is CATSDSGLFANEQFF. CDR3 coding DNA: TGTGCCACCAGTGATTCCGGACTTTTCGCCAATGAGCAGTTCTTC.

This clonotype showed up many times. The J gene is TRBJ2-1, the V gene TRBV28; D ambiguous. Trimming took 0 bases from V and 10 from J, leaving 7 bases between them. This CDR3 comprises 12 residues. Germline CDR1 is MDHEN and CDR2 is SYDVKM. CDR3 nucleotides: TGTGCCAGCAGTTTATGGTCAGCAGAGCAGTTCTTC. Protein sequence: CASSLWSAEQFF.

This clonotype occurred a few times. This rearrangement joins TRBV24-1 to TRBJ1-2, with 11 bases lining up with TRBD1. CDR1 is KGHDR, CDR2 SFDVKD, per germline. The CDR3 loop spans 13 amino acids. The junction had 3 bases not matched to a gene; V was cut back by 9 bases and J by 4 bases. CDR3: CATGQGASYGYTF. CDR3 sequence (DNA): TGTGCCACCGGACAGGGGGCGAGCTATGGCTACACCTTC.

This clonotype was seen at least ten times. The gene calls are TRBV5-1 and TRBJ2-1; tentative D call: TRBD2 (6 bases). Germline CDR1 reads SGHRS; CDR2 reads YFSETQ. V was cut by 0 bases and J by 0 bases, with 10 bases left in between. The CDR3 spans 16 residues. The CDR3 here is CASSLDGGISYNEQFF. As DNA, the CDR3 is TGCGCCAGCAGCTTGGATGGGGGGATCTCCTACAATGAGCAGTTCTTC. The variable domain in full, with the rest retrieved from reference TRBV5-1 and TRBJ2-1, is KAGVTQTPRYLIKTRGQQVTLSCSPISGHRSVSWYQQTPGQGLQFLFEYFSETQRNKGNFPGRFSGRQFSNSRSEMNVSTLELGDSALYLCASSLDGGISYNEQFFGPGTRLTVL.